This T cell receptor (beta chain) was profiled in a study of shared clonotypes between healthy human individuals. Study at large: For every donor, three CD4 naive, three CD4 memory, two CD8 naive and one CD8 memory plates were used. Findings and limits, study-wide: Between a few donors, naive CD4 clonotypes were shared at a level of approximately 5%.

The CDR3 contains 15 residues. Germline values: CDR1 SGHRS, CDR2 YFSETQ. Trimming pared 0 bases from V and 0 bases from J, leaving 7 bases between. As to this clone: Its specificity is not known. Other DNA sequences within the sample encode an identical CDR3.

Researchers partitioned CD4+ cells into CD45RA+ naive and CD45RA-negative memory subsets. The authors split each subset's genomic DNA evenly across several immunoSEQ plates. Clones were read by immunoSEQ multiplex PCR, and TCRdb kept only the in-frame ones, dropping some. The sample has 2 million to 2.5 million clones; 95% are singletons. The clonotype comes from a man in his late teens or twenties in good health. Sequenced: naive CD4+ T cells sorted from blood. The subset is: CD45RA+ positively selected. This chain links TRBV5-1 with TRBJ1-5; D unclear. In nucleotides, the CDR3 is TGCGCCAGCAGCTTGGGGCAGAATAGCAATCAGCCCCAGCATTTT. Translating gives CASSLGQNSNQPQHF.